Presented here are 32 T cell receptor beta chains from one specimen sequenced in a study of Ad26.COV2.S vaccination and SARS-CoV-2 variants. Treatment reported: 15 to 20 received Ad26.COV2.S at low or high dose, single or two shots; about 5 received placebo; per-sample allocation not given. Following the first vaccine or placebo injection, samples were taken on day 63. Clones were read by immunoSEQ multiplex PCR, and TCRdb kept only the in-frame ones, dropping some. The table includes around 320,000 clones, roughly 86% detected once. The specimen comprised peripheral blood, sampled in a trial of Ad26.COV2.S vaccine versus placebo. The receptors come from a person aged 18-60 years who received the Ad26.COV2.S COVID-19 vaccine or a placebo.

The rearrangement links TRBV5-6 to TRBJ1-1, with 11 bases fitting TRBD1. The V gene end was trimmed by 0 bases and the J gene end by 1 base; junction bases not matched to a gene: 5. The germline V gene encodes CDR1 SGHDT and CDR2 YYEEEE. The CDR3 spans 17 residues. The CDR3 region is CASSLEVGQGANTEAFF. CDR3 sequence (DNA): TGTGCCAGCAGCTTGGAGGTCGGACAGGGGGCGAACACTGAAGCTTTCTTT.

This clone was seen a few times. The chain recombines TRBV18 with TRBJ1-1, with D possibly TRBD1 on 6 matching bases. Trimming left V 4 bases short and J 0 bases short, with 15 bases between. The CDR3 totals 16 residues. The germline V gene encodes CDR1 KGHSH and CDR2 LQKENI. DNA for the CDR3: TGTGCCAGCTCACTCCCCACAGGGCGGATGAACACTGAAGCTTTCTTT. Translated: CASSLPTGRMNTEAFF.

This chain links TRBV5-1 with TRBJ1-4, with D perhaps TRBD1 (6 bases). The V and J ends lost 4 bases and 5 bases respectively, with 12 bases between them. The length of the CDR3 is 14 residues. Germline V gene sequence: CDR1 SGHRS, CDR2 YFSETQ. The chain's CDR3 is CASSVGDTNEKLFF. DNA of the CDR3: TGCGCCAGCAGCGTGGGGGACACCAATGAAAAACTGTTTTTT.

The chain is built from TRBV4-1 and TRBJ1-3; 10 bases are a match to TRBD1. The CDR3 length is 20 residues. Germline V gives CDR1 MGHRA, CDR2 YSYEKL. The J segment lost 0 bases and the V segment lost 0 bases, leaving 11 bases of the junction unmatched. The CDR3 DNA reads TGCGCCAGCAGCCAAGATCGACAGGGGGCCCTCCTTGTCTCTGGAAACACCATATATTTT. This sequence encodes CASSQDRQGALLVSGNTIYF.

The chain couples TRBV2 to TRBJ2-6; 7 bases are a match to TRBD2. Germline lookup yields CDR1 SNHLY and CDR2 FYNNEI. With 4 bases clipped from V and 0 bases from J, the junction kept 3 bases outside the gene matches. CDR3 length equals 16 residues. The CDR3 nucleotides are TGTGCCAGCAGTGGAGGCGGGAGCTCTGGGGCCAACGTCCTGACTTTC. Amino acid sequence: CASSGGGSSGANVLTF.

Here the CDR3 DNA reads TGTGCCAGCTCACCACCGGGGGATTCGGCGAATGAGCAGTTCTTC. Translation gives CASSPPGDSANEQFF. The J gene is TRBJ2-1, the V gene TRBV18; tentatively, D is TRBD1 or TRBD2 (5 bases each). The germline CDR1 and CDR2 sequences are KGHSH and LQKENI. The V and J ends lost 0 bases and 7 bases respectively, with 13 bases between them. This CDR3 comprises 15 residues.

This rearrangement joins TRBV11-2 to TRBJ1-1; D is unclear. This CDR3 is built from 14 residues. The V gene's germline CDR1 is SGHAT and CDR2 FQNNGV. Trimming took 4 bases from V and 3 from J, leaving 12 bases between them. The CDR3 DNA sequence: TGTGCCAGCAGCTCGGACTCCGGGTACACTGAAGCTTTCTTT. It yields the protein CASSSDSGYTEAFF.

The chain uses TRBV19 and TRBJ1-2; D possibly corresponds to TRBD1 (6 bases). Trimming took 5 bases from V and 4 from J, leaving 11 bases between them. The CDR3 runs 13 residues. Germline V gene lookup returns CDR1 LNHDA and CDR2 SQIVND (reference sequence). CDR3 sequence (DNA): TGTGCCAGTAGTGTTGACAGGTCCTATGGCTACACCTTC. Residues: CASSVDRSYGYTF.

The J gene is TRBJ1-2, the V gene TRBV6-5; D perhaps matches TRBD1 (5 bases). CDR1 and CDR2 from the germline V gene are MNHEY and SVGAGI. The CDR3 sequence is 15 residues long. The germline V and J ends were trimmed by 4 bases and 1 base, with 13 bases remaining between them. Here the CDR3 DNA reads TGTGCCAGCAGTTCCGGGGACGGATTTAACTATGGCTACACCTTC. Amino acids: CASSSGDGFNYGYTF.

This chain uses TRBV30 with TRBJ1-4; 7 positions match TRBD1. There are 16 residues in the CDR3. V shed 1 base and J 6 bases; nucleotides not matched to a gene: 11. CDR1 GTSNPN and CDR2 SVGIG come from the germline V gene (reference sequence). The CDR3 bases are TGTGCCTGGAGTGGGGGTCAGGGGGTCAGGGATGAAAAACTGTTTTTT. As protein: CAWSGGQGVRDEKLFF.

The V and J genes are TRBV7-8 and TRBJ1-1, with D unresolved. Between the trimmed V and J ends, which lost 4 bases and 3 bases, there was a span of 9 bases. Germline CDR1 and CDR2: SGHVS and FQNEAQ. The CDR3 loop spans 13 amino acids. The DNA of the CDR3 is TGTGCCAGCAGCTCCTCGGGAGACACTGAAGCTTTCTTT. This translates into CASSSSGDTEAFF.

This chain links TRBV7-6 with TRBJ2-5; TRBD2 matches 9 bases. V lost 1 base to trimming and J lost 3 bases; unmatched junction nucleotides: 3. Germline lookup yields CDR1 SGHVS and CDR2 FNYEAQ. The CDR3 is made up of 15 amino acids. CDR3 nucleotides: TGTGCCAGCAGCTTAGGCGGGGGGGTGAAAGAGACCCAGTACTTC. Protein product: CASSLGGGVKETQYF.

The chain carries TRBV25-1 and TRBJ2-1; 7 nucleotides match TRBD1. Looked up from germline, CDR1 is MGHDK and CDR2 is SYGVNS. The CDR3 is 17 residues long. The V and J ends lost 0 bases and 0 bases, in that order; junction bases with no gene match: 5. The CDR3 DNA sequence: TGTGCCAGCAGTGAATATATGGGACAGAGCTCCTACAATGAGCAGTTCTTC. Translated, it gives CASSEYMGQSSYNEQFF.

Here the CDR3 DNA reads TGTGCCAGCAGTTCCCGGACTAGCGGGGGGCAAACTTATGTTCGGGAGACCCAGTACTTC. This encodes CASSSRTSGGQTYVRETQYF. The chain is built from TRBV6-2 or TRBV6-3 and TRBJ2-5; 14 bases line up with TRBD2. The junction had 18 bases not matched to a gene; V was cut back by 4 bases and J by 5 bases. CDR3 length equals 20 residues. Per germline, CDR1 MNHEY and CDR2 SVGEGT.

The rearrangement joins TRBV7-2 to TRBJ2-5; a possible D gene is TRBD1 (6 bases). With 2 bases removed from V and 5 bases from J, the gap between germline ends came to 6 bases. The CDR3 loop spans 12 amino acids. Per germline, CDR1 SGHTA and CDR2 FQGNSA. The CDR3 spells CASSLQGETQYF. CDR3 in DNA: TGTGCCAGCAGCTTACAGGGGGAGACCCAGTACTTC. The full variable domain, completed using reference TRBV7-2 and TRBJ2-5, is GAGVSQSPSNKVTEKGKDVELRCDPISGHTALYWYRQSLGQGLEFLIYFQGNSAPDKSGLPSDRFSAERTGGSVSTLTIQRTQQEDSAVYLCASSLQGETQYFGPGTRLLVL.

DNA for the CDR3: TGTGCCAGCAGCTTCCGACAGGGACGGGGAGGCTACACCTTC. This gives the protein CASSFRQGRGGYTF. This rearrangement joins TRBV11-2 to TRBJ1-2, with 7 bases fitting TRBD1. Germline V gives CDR1 SGHAT, CDR2 FQNNGV. CDR3 length equals 14 residues. V gave up 3 bases and J gave up 8 bases; unmatched junction bases: 9.

V usage is TRBV19 and J usage is TRBJ1-5; D is ambiguous. The ends were cut back, 8 bases at V and 6 bases at J, with 11 bases in the middle. The germline V gene encodes CDR1 LNHDA and CDR2 SQIVND (reference sequence). The CDR3 contains 12 residues. CDR3: CASDERGQPQHF. The CDR3 DNA follows: TGTGCCAGTGACGAGCGAGGTCAGCCCCAGCATTTT.

The V gene is TRBV19, the J gene TRBJ2-1; D possibly corresponds to TRBD1 (6 bases). V lost 6 bases and J lost 1, with 7 bases in between. CDR3 length: 13 residues. Germline V gene data show CDR1 as LNHDA and CDR2 as SQIVND (reference sequence). CDR3 nucleotide sequence: TGTGCCAGTAGCACAGGGTCCTACAATGAGCAGTTCTTC. Translated, it gives CASSTGSYNEQFF. Complete variable domain (other parts from reference TRBV19 and TRBJ2-1): DGGITQSPKYLFRKEGQNVTLSCEQNLNHDAMYWYRQDPGQGLRLIYYSQIVNDFQKGDIAEGYSVSREKKESFPLTVTSAQKNPTAFYLCASSTGSYNEQFFGPGTRLTVL.

The V gene is TRBV9, the J gene TRBJ2-7, with 7 nucleotides matching TRBD2. V shed 4 bases, J shed 8 bases, and the junction held 15 bases outside the gene matches. In germline, CDR1 is SGDLS, CDR2 YYNGEE. The CDR3 totals 15 residues. The CDR3 region has the DNA TGTGCCAGCAGCCCACCGGAAGGGGAGGGACGTAAGCAGTACTTC. This gives the protein CASSPPEGEGRKQYF.

The table lists this clone with a count of one. The gene calls are TRBV27 and TRBJ2-7, with no clear D. Germline loops: CDR1 MNHEY, CDR2 SMNVEV (reference sequence). The germline V and J ends were trimmed by 6 bases and 3 bases, with 21 bases remaining between them. The CDR3 has 16 amino acids. CDR3 DNA: TGTGCCAGCAGCTTCCGGATGGGTGCACTTAGCTACGAGCAGTACTTC. It translates to CASSFRMGALSYEQYF.

The CDR3 spells CASSQDRLETQYF. CDR3 coding DNA: TGTGCCAGCAGCCAAGATAGACTGGAGACCCAGTACTTC. This chain joins TRBV3-1 (or the pseudogene TRBV3-2) and TRBJ2-5; the D is unclear. The CDR3 extends over 13 amino acids. The germline V gene has CDR1 LGHDT and CDR2 YNNKEL (reference sequence). V was shortened by 0 bases and J by 5 bases, with 7 bases between the two germline ends.

The chain recombines TRBV3-1 (or the pseudogene TRBV3-2) with TRBJ2-3, with a weak D call TRBD2 (7 bases). The CDR3 spans 15 residues. Germline assignment: CDR1 LGHDT and CDR2 YNNKEL (reference sequence). V lost 2 bases to trimming and J lost 0 bases, with 9 bases between them. The CDR3 loop reads CASSQWGGSTDTQYF. CDR3 bases: TGTGCCAGCAGCCAATGGGGGGGCAGCACAGATACGCAGTATTTT.

This chain links TRBV19 with TRBJ1-1; 7 nucleotides match TRBD1. The CDR3 length is 14 residues. From germline, CDR1 is LNHDA and CDR2 SQIVND (reference sequence). The V and J ends lost 7 bases and 2 bases, in that order; junction bases with no gene match: 7. The DNA of the CDR3 is TGTGCCAGTATCGCGGACAGGAAAAACACTGAAGCTTTCTTT. Amino acid sequence: CASIADRKNTEAFF.

This rearrangement joins TRBV30 to TRBJ1-1; D unresolved. The CDR3 covers 14 residues. Per the germline V gene, CDR1 is GTSNPN and CDR2 is SVGIG (reference sequence). The ends were cut back, 3 bases at V and 4 bases at J, with 15 bases in the middle. CDR3 residues: CAWRKSGWGTEAFF. CDR3 in DNA: TGTGCCTGGAGGAAATCGGGTTGGGGCACTGAAGCTTTCTTT.

This clone was detected once. The chain employs TRBV30 and TRBJ2-3; D unresolved. Trimming took 4 bases from V and 3 from J, leaving 2 bases between them. The CDR3 spans 10 residues. Looked up from germline, CDR1 is GTSNPN and CDR2 is SVGIG (reference sequence). The CDR3 loop reads CAWTTDTQYF. For the CDR3, the DNA is TGTGCCTGGACTACAGATACGCAGTATTTT.

This rearrangement joins TRBV6-4 to TRBJ2-2; tentative D call: TRBD2 (6 bases). The CDR3 consists of 15 residues. With 8 bases removed from V and 5 bases from J, the gap between germline ends came to 18 bases. Germline CDR1 reads MRHNA; CDR2 reads SNTAGT. CDR3 nucleotides: TGTGCCAGCGCCCCGGGGGAGGCCTGGACCGGGGAGCTGTTTTTT. Protein product: CASAPGEAWTGELFF.

The chain recombines TRBV6-5 with TRBJ2-3; D not resolved. The CDR3 is made up of 13 amino acids. Per the germline V gene, CDR1 is MNHEY and CDR2 is SVGAGI. Between the trimmed V and J ends, which lost 7 bases and 2 bases, there was a span of 10 bases. CDR3 sequence reads: CASMGINTDTQYF. The CDR3 nucleotides read TGTGCCAGCATGGGGATAAACACAGATACGCAGTATTTT.

V usage is TRBV6-2 or TRBV6-3 and J usage is TRBJ2-1; D might be TRBD2 (6 bases). Germline assignment: CDR1 MNHEY and CDR2 SVGEGT. This CDR3 contains 16 residues. Deletions cut 6 bases from V and 1 base from J, with 16 bases between. The CDR3 reads CASSRSGSGSYNEQFF. CDR3 bases: TGTGCCAGCAGCAGGAGCGGGTCTGGTTCCTACAATGAGCAGTTCTTC.

This chain links TRBV6-2 or TRBV6-3 with TRBJ1-3; D is perhaps TRBD1 (5 bases). The length of the CDR3 is 15 residues. V lost 4 bases and J lost 0, with 10 bases in between. Per germline, CDR1 MNHEY and CDR2 SVGEGT. CDR3 residues: CASSLGLSSGNTIYF. CDR3 nucleotides: TGTGCCAGCAGTTTGGGACTTTCCTCTGGAAACACCATATATTTT.

This CDR3 is CASSYYNRGSYEQYF. CDR3 DNA: TGTGCCAGCAGTTATTACAACAGGGGAAGTTACGAGCAGTACTTC. The chain employs TRBV6-6 and TRBJ2-7; 7 positions match TRBD1. The ends lost 3 bases at V and 4 bases at J; junction bases unmatched: 9. CDR1 is MNHNY and CDR2 is SVGAGI in the germline V gene (reference sequence). The CDR3 has 15 amino acids.

The chain has TRBV3-1 (or the pseudogene TRBV3-2) and TRBJ1-2; the D is unclear. Germline CDR1 is LGHDT and CDR2 is YNNKEL (reference sequence). The CDR3 sequence is 13 residues long. V was pared by 1 base and J by 7 bases, with 10 bases between. CDR3 in amino acids: CASSQASGPGYTF. The CDR3 bases are TGTGCCAGCAGCCAAGCGTCAGGCCCTGGCTACACCTTC.

V usage is TRBV19 and J usage is TRBJ2-5; tentative D call: TRBD1 (6 bases). Between the trimmed V and J ends, which lost 4 bases and 2 bases, there was a span of 14 bases. This CDR3 is 15 amino acids long. Germline V gene data show CDR1 as LNHDA and CDR2 as SQIVND (reference sequence). DNA of the CDR3: TGTGCCAGTAGTAAGTTCGGGACAAGTCAAGAGACCCAGTACTTC. Residues: CASSKFGTSQETQYF. The whole variable domain, filled in from reference TRBV19 and TRBJ2-5, reads DGGITQSPKYLFRKEGQNVTLSCEQNLNHDAMYWYRQDPGQGLRLIYYSQIVNDFQKGDIAEGYSVSREKKESFPLTVTSAQKNPTAFYLCASSKFGTSQETQYFGPGTRLLVL.